The 9 T cell receptor beta chains presented below share a single source sample, sequenced in a study of regulatory T cells in long-lasting Graves disease. Time point of the sample: newly diagnosed GD, antithyroid drugs for less than 3 months. Extracted RNA from PBMCs served as the source of the TCR library. Relying on iRepertoire HTBI primers and Arm-PCR of CDR3 regions, the team built TCR beta libraries. TCRdb itself ran the multiplex PCR reads through MiXCR, one entry per CDR3 protein. The table lists hundreds of thousands of distinct CDR3 sequences, 13% of them singletons. This sample was shared with a second study, whose subject was T cells in Graves' hyperthyroidism and ophthalmopathy.

The sequencing here drew on peripheral blood mononuclear cells (PBMCs), taken at new diagnosis, from a patient treated with antithyroid drugs. The receptors were sampled from a man aged 25-45 years with Graves disease.

This clonotype was seen repeatedly, ten times or more. The chain has TRBV20-1 and TRBJ2-5, with 7 bases aligning to TRBD2. The V gene end was trimmed by 4 bases and the J gene end by 5 bases; junction bases not matched to a gene: 10. The V gene's germline CDR1 is DFQATT and CDR2 SNEGSKA (reference sequence). The CDR3 contains 14 residues. Here the CDR3 DNA reads TGCAGTGCTACCGTGGTTGTAGCGGGTGAGACCCAGTACTTC. Translated, it gives CSATVVVAGETQYF.

Ten or more counts support this clonotype. The genes are TRBV12-3 or TRBV12-4 and TRBJ1-2; D unclear. Trimming removed 6 bases from V and 7 bases from J, with 18 bases in between. The CDR3 totals 14 residues. CDR3 sequence reads: CASRWAGRESGYTF. CDR3 sequence (DNA): TGTGCCAGCAGGTGGGCCGGACGTGAGAGTGGCTACACCTTC.

This clonotype was detected many times. This rearrangement joins TRBV7-3 to TRBJ2-5; TRBD1 is a possible D gene (6 bases). Between the trimmed V and J ends, which lost 4 bases and 5 bases, there was a span of 14 bases. The CDR3 is 14 residues long. The germline V gene has CDR1 SGHTA and CDR2 FQGTGA. Written as DNA, the CDR3 is TGTGCCAGCAGCTATGATGCAGGGGTGGAGACCCAGTACTTC. Translated: CASSYDAGVETQYF.

This clonotype showed up many times. The rearrangement uses TRBV5-1 and TRBJ2-1; 11 bases line up with TRBD2. V trimming: 0 bases; J trimming: 9 bases; junction bases outside the gene matches: 5. CDR3 length equals 15 residues. From germline, CDR1 is SGHRS and CDR2 YFSETQ. The CDR3 bases are TGCGCCAGCAGCTTGGCTAGCGGGAGGTCTGGTGAGCAGTTCTTC. Amino acids: CASSLASGRSGEQFF.

In its sample, this clonotype was seen many times. The chain combines TRBV6-1 with TRBJ2-2, with D possibly matching TRBD1 (5 bases). V was trimmed by 6 bases and J by 1 base, leaving 6 bases between them. Germline-derived CDR1 and CDR2 are MNHNS and SASEGT. CDR3 size: 13 residues. CDR3 nucleotides: TGTGCCAGCAGGGACATGAACACCGGGGAGCTGTTTTTT. This sequence encodes CASRDMNTGELFF.

Many counts were recorded for this clonotype. The chain couples TRBV7-9 to TRBJ1-2; D is unresolved. V was pared by 2 bases and J by 4 bases, with 11 bases between. This CDR3 has 14 residues. Germline lookup yields CDR1 SEHNR and CDR2 FQNEAQ (reference sequence). The chain's CDR3 is CASSLKSRGYGYTF. CDR3 DNA sequence: TGTGCCAGCAGCTTAAAGTCCCGGGGCTATGGCTACACCTTC.

Details on this clonotype: With a much larger clone just one base away, this may be a read error. The V gene is TRBV5-4, the J gene TRBJ1-4, with D hard to call. Germline CDR1 reads SGHNT; CDR2 reads YYREEE (reference sequence). V was pared by 1 base and J by 8 bases, with 12 bases between. The CDR3 covers 14 residues. CDR3 nucleotide sequence: TGTGCCAGCAGCTTGAAATCGGCGGGGGAAAAACTGTTTTTT. It translates to CASSLKSAGEKLFF.

This clonotype was seen only a few times. The rearrangement links TRBV30 to TRBJ2-7; D is ambiguous. From germline, CDR1 is GTSNPN and CDR2 SVGIG (reference sequence). The V end was cut by 0 bases, the J end by 5 bases, with 8 bases between. This CDR3 comprises 12 residues. CDR3 sequence: CAWSVTWDEQYF. The CDR3 nucleotides read TGTGCCTGGAGTGTAACCTGGGACGAGCAGTACTTC.

This clonotype appeared many times. This rearrangement joins TRBV19 to TRBJ2-7, with 8 bases that match TRBD1. Losses at the gene ends were 5 bases for V and 5 bases for J; bases not matched to a gene: 11. The CDR3 has 15 residues. CDR1 is LNHDA and CDR2 is SQIVND in the germline V gene (reference sequence). CDR3 loop: CASSSNRGIVHEQYF. CDR3 DNA sequence: TGTGCCAGTAGTTCCAACAGGGGGATCGTCCACGAGCAGTACTTC.